The clone carrying this TCR delta chain was counted only a few times. A far larger clone is a single base away, which makes a read error likely. These data belong to a study of gamma-delta T cells after stem cell transplantation. Germline V gives CDR1 GEAIGNYY, CDR2 EKD. V shed 3 bases, J shed 12 bases, and the junction held 7 bases outside the gene matches. This CDR3 comprises 13 residues. TCRdb reanalysed the RT-PCR reads via CATT. This sample carries approximately 1,500 delta-chain clones, approximately 43% of them seen once, and the ten largest clones take just over 50%. This chain connects TRDV2 to TRDJ1; 12 bases agree with TRDD3. What was sequenced was gamma-delta T cells. This TCR came from a human donor. It is not recorded whose cells these are; they may come from a transplant donor. The CDR3 region is CACDSILGDTIIF. The CDR3 DNA is TGTGCCTGTGACTCAATACTGGGGGATACCATCATCTTT.